This paragraph covers one T cell receptor (beta chain) sequence. Its antigen is not identified. The sample comes from a study of T cell responses to AZD1222 COVID-19 vaccine. Study-wide findings and caveats: Vaccine-related CD4 TCRs covered spike, predominating at 160-218 and 743-854. White British people made up most donors, females outnumbered males, and clonal diversity was possibly underestimated.

The CDR3 totals 14 residues. With 5 bases clipped from V and 8 bases from J, the junction kept 8 bases outside the gene matches. The germline gives CDR1 MNHEY, CDR2 SVGAGI. The repertoire was sequenced with immunoSEQ multiplex PCR; TCRdb's copy has only in-frame clones and lacks some. Among some 140,000 clones listed, 80% to 90% were seen once. This clonotype was obtained from an adult who received the AZD1222 COVID-19 vaccine. The chain uses TRBV6-5 and TRBJ1-2; 10 bases map to TRBD1. Sample: peripheral blood, taken 28 days after the second AZD1222 dose. Here the CDR3 reads CASSPLRDRGGYTF. Written as DNA, the CDR3 is TGTGCCAGCAGTCCCCTCCGGGACAGGGGAGGCTACACCTTC.